The source of this T cell receptor beta chain is a study of T cell responses to AZD1222 COVID-19 vaccine. Looked up from germline, CDR1 is SGHTA and CDR2 is FQGNSA. Trimming removed 5 bases at V and 0 bases at J, with 14 bases between. The CDR3 covers 16 residues. Data came from immunoSEQ multiplex PCR; TCRdb stores just in-frame clones and leaves some out. The sample yields some 120,000 clones, around 94% seen once. Study outcomes and limitations: A mostly white British donor set with more females was recruited, and clonal diversity was possibly underestimated. At 160-218 and 743-854, vaccine-associated CD4 TCRs were dominant, and they spanned spike. Samples come after the peak T cell response, not at day 14. Baseline seropositives among AZD1222 recipients totaled only five or six.

This clone was observed a single time. Its matching antigen is unknown. The source is an adult in good health. The chain recombines TRBV7-2 with TRBJ2-4, with D possibly being TRBD2 (5 bases). The sequences come from peripheral blood, collected on day 0 of AZD1222 vaccination. The CDR3 sequence is CASSQRVTLAKNIQYF. The CDR3 DNA is TGTGCCAGCAGCCAGAGGGTGACTTTAGCCAAAAACATTCAGTACTTC.